The 14 T cell receptor beta chains reported below all come from one sample, sequenced in a study of blood T cell repertoires in COVID-19. The protocol was immunoSEQ multiplex PCR, while the TCRdb copy is restricted to in-frame clones and leaves out a portion. The profile shows approximately 430,000 clones, about nine tenths of them singletons. What was sequenced was peripheral blood. Receptors originate from a woman in her 30s with active or convalescent COVID-19.

The chain couples TRBV5-1 to TRBJ2-7; TRBD2 matches at 8 bases. J gave up 4 bases and V 3 bases, and 6 bases lay outside the gene matches. Germline CDR1 SGHRS, CDR2 YFSETQ. This CDR3 contains 14 residues. The CDR3 DNA follows: TGCGCCAGCAGCTGGGGACTAGAGGAATACGAGCAGTACTTC. This translates into CASSWGLEEYEQYF.

This chain connects TRBV27 to TRBJ2-3, with TRBD1 as a possible D gene (5 bases). Germline CDR1 and CDR2: MNHEY and SMNVEV (reference sequence). Trimming pared 5 bases from V and 9 bases from J, leaving 15 bases between. This CDR3 has 13 amino acids. The CDR3 sequence is CASSLDSSATQYF. The CDR3, as DNA: TGTGCCAGCAGTCTCGACAGTTCCGCCACGCAGTATTTT.

The gene calls are TRBV5-1 and TRBJ1-2, with D perhaps matching TRBD1 (6 bases). The CDR3 is made up of 14 amino acids. Germline CDR1 and CDR2: SGHRS and YFSETQ. V lost 0 bases and J 4 bases, leaving 10 bases between the germline ends. CDR3 nucleotides: TGCGCCAGCAGCTTGGAGGGGGTTACCTATGGCTACACCTTC. Amino acid sequence: CASSLEGVTYGYTF.

This sequence joins TRBV6-5 and TRBJ1-5, with 7 nucleotides matching TRBD1. CDR3 length equals 15 residues. CDR1 is MNHEY, CDR2 SVGAGI, per germline. Unmatched junction bases numbered 5, after V lost 2 bases and J lost 4 bases. The CDR3 nucleotides read TGTGCCAGCAGTTACGCAGGGGGTAAAAATCAGCCCCAGCATTTT. It yields the protein CASSYAGGKNQPQHF.

This rearrangement joins TRBV27 to TRBJ1-5; D uncertain. The CDR3 totals 13 residues. CDR1 is MNHEY, CDR2 SMNVEV, per germline (reference sequence). Trimming took off 3 bases at V and 6 bases at J, with 9 bases between the two ends. The CDR3 nucleotides are TGTGCCAGCAGTTTGGGCAGCGGTCAGCCCCAGCATTTT. Translating it yields CASSLGSGQPQHF.

CDR3 sequence reads: CASSQERAGGYGYTF. The DNA of the CDR3 is TGCGCCAGCAGCCAAGAACGGGCAGGGGGATATGGCTACACCTTC. The chain carries TRBV4-1 and TRBJ1-2; 7 positions match TRBD1. The CDR3 is 15 residues long. V dropped 0 bases and J dropped 5; count of bases not matched to a gene: 6. CDR1 MGHRA and CDR2 YSYEKL come from the germline V gene.

V gene TRBV9 combines with J gene TRBJ1-1; D not certain. CDR1 is SGDLS, CDR2 YYNGEE, per germline. Deletions cut 3 bases from V and 4 bases from J, with 13 bases between. CDR3 length equals 14 residues. This chain's CDR3 is CASSGGVGGTEAFF. Written as DNA, the CDR3 is TGTGCCAGCAGCGGGGGAGTCGGAGGCACTGAAGCTTTCTTT.

This chain connects TRBV6-1 to TRBJ2-3; D gene unclear. Germline V gene data show CDR1 as MNHNS and CDR2 as SASEGT. The V gene lost 2 bases and the J gene lost 2 bases, with 11 bases spanning the gap. The CDR3 extends over 15 amino acids. CDR3 nucleotides: TGTGCCAGCAGTGAATTGCGGATGTACACAGATACGCAGTATTTT. It encodes CASSELRMYTDTQYF.

V and J are TRBV11-2 and TRBJ1-4; 8 bases are a match to TRBD1. The CDR3 consists of 16 residues. CDR1 and CDR2 (germline): SGHAT, FQNNGV. V trimming: 5 bases; J trimming: 7 bases; junction bases outside the gene matches: 12. CDR3: CASSTMGQAGSEKLFF. DNA of the CDR3: TGTGCCAGCAGCACTATGGGACAGGCTGGATCTGAAAAACTGTTTTTT.

The J gene is TRBJ2-2, the V gene TRBV9; 10 bases map to TRBD2. The CDR3 has 16 residues. Looked up from germline, CDR1 is SGDLS and CDR2 is YYNGEE. The V segment lost 0 bases and the J segment 7 bases; nucleotides outside the gene matches: 6. DNA for the CDR3: TGTGCCAGCAGCGTAGTCGGGACTAGCGAAGACGGGGAGCTGTTTTTT. Translated, it gives CASSVVGTSEDGELFF.

Only a few counts were recorded for this clone. V usage is TRBV19 and J usage is TRBJ1-2; 11 bases are a match to TRBD1. CDR3 length equals 13 residues. Trimming took 7 bases from V and 6 from J; bases not matched to a gene: 4. Germline CDR1 is LNHDA and CDR2 is SQIVND (reference sequence). The CDR3 nucleotides are TGTGCCAGTATTAGGACAGGGGGCCATGGCTACACCTTC. As protein: CASIRTGGHGYTF.

This clone was observed a single time. The chain recombines TRBV19 with TRBJ1-1; tentative D call: TRBD1 (6 bases). The germline gives CDR1 LNHDA, CDR2 SQIVND (reference sequence). The V and J ends lost 3 bases and 4 bases respectively, with 18 bases between them. The CDR3 has 16 residues. CDR3 DNA sequence: TGTGCCAGTAGTATGTCCGGACTGGGGGCTTCCACTGAAGCTTTCTTT. Translated: CASSMSGLGASTEAFF.

The chain has TRBV3-1 (or the pseudogene TRBV3-2) and TRBJ2-7, with D perhaps TRBD2 (6 bases). There are 15 residues in the CDR3. Germline CDR1 LGHDT, CDR2 YNNKEL (reference sequence). Trimming left V 4 bases short and J 0 bases short, with 13 bases between. The CDR3 reads CASSRSGVSSYEQYF. The DNA for the CDR3 is TGTGCCAGCAGCCGTAGCGGTGTTAGCTCCTACGAGCAGTACTTC.

The chain is built from TRBV30 and TRBJ1-1; 8 nucleotides match TRBD1. The CDR3 is 15 residues long. Per germline, CDR1 GTSNPN and CDR2 SVGIG (reference sequence). V shed 0 bases, J shed 0 bases, and the junction held 3 bases outside the gene matches. The CDR3 DNA sequence: TGTGCCTGGAGTGTATGGGACAGGTTGAACACTGAAGCTTTCTTT. This sequence encodes CAWSVWDRLNTEAFF.